The 12 T cell receptor beta chains below come from one sample, sequenced in a study of shared clonotypes between healthy human individuals. Here immunoSEQ multiplex PCR was the method, and the copy in TCRdb shows in-frame clones only, minus some. The sample consists of roughly 500,000 clones, 75% to 85% of them appearing once. The sequenced sample consisted of PBMCs. The source of these receptors is a woman aged 40 to 50 in good health. Some clones in this sample may be carry-over from other donors' samples.

This chain joins TRBV4-3 and TRBJ2-1, with TRBD1 identical over 7 bases. Germline loops: CDR1 LGHNA, CDR2 YSLEER. The trim removed 0 bases at V and 2 bases at J, leaving 7 bases unmatched. This CDR3 spans 17 amino acids. The CDR3 DNA sequence: TGCGCCAGCAGCCAAGATGGCCCGGGACAGCCCTACAATGAGCAGTTCTTC. Protein: CASSQDGPGQPYNEQFF.

The chain is built from TRBV25-1 and TRBJ2-3; a possible D gene is TRBD1 (6 bases). Germline V gene sequence: CDR1 MGHDK, CDR2 SYGVNS. Trimming left V 4 bases short and J 0 bases short, with 14 bases between. This CDR3 comprises 16 residues. The CDR3 here is CASSAADSSSTDTQYF. DNA of the CDR3: TGTGCCAGCAGTGCAGCGGACAGCTCTAGCACAGATACGCAGTATTTT.

This clone has a handful of counts. The CDR3 spells CASSYSQLAGVLFF. The CDR3 region has the DNA TGTGCCAGCAGTTACTCGCAACTAGCGGGAGTTTTGTTCTTC. The rearrangement links TRBV6-6 to TRBJ2-1; TRBD2 agrees at 11 bases. This CDR3 is 14 amino acids long. V was clipped by 0 bases and J by 15 bases; unmatched bases: 7. Germline V gene sequence: CDR1 MNHNY, CDR2 SVGAGI (reference sequence).

Regarding this clone: The germline gene is not matched at one end of the junction; a read error may be the cause. The genes are TRBV6-6 and TRBJ1-1, with 8 bases identical to TRBD1. Germline CDR1 is MNHNY and CDR2 is SVGAGI (reference sequence). The CDR3 consists of 14 residues. The CDR3 nucleotides read TGTGCCAGCAGTTACTACAGGGGGAACCCTGAAGCTTTCTTT. Amino acids: CASSYYRGNPEAFF.

The chain carries TRBV4-1 and TRBJ2-1; maybe TRBD1 (5 bases). The V gene lost 0 bases and the J gene lost 2 bases, with 14 bases spanning the gap. The CDR3 has 17 residues. Germline V gives CDR1 MGHRA, CDR2 YSYEKL. The CDR3 protein is CASSQDHPGLPYNEQFF. CDR3 DNA sequence: TGCGCCAGCAGCCAAGATCATCCAGGGCTCCCCTACAATGAGCAGTTCTTC.

This clone was observed a handful of times. This sequence joins TRBV28 and TRBJ1-5, with no clear D. Germline assignment: CDR1 MDHEN and CDR2 SYDVKM. The CDR3 spans 16 residues. V lost 4 bases to trimming and J lost 3 bases, with 16 bases between them. The CDR3: CASSSSGGRDNQPQHF. The DNA of the CDR3 is TGTGCCAGCAGTTCCAGTGGAGGGCGGGACAATCAGCCCCAGCATTTT.

The gene calls are TRBV9 and TRBJ2-2, with 8 nucleotides matching TRBD2. The germline gives CDR1 SGDLS, CDR2 YYNGEE. The CDR3 contains 15 residues. V shed 2 bases, J shed 6 bases, and the junction held 6 bases outside the gene matches. Written as DNA, the CDR3 is TGTGCCAGCAGCGTCAGCGGGAGTCCGGCCGGGGAGCTGTTTTTT. It translates to CASSVSGSPAGELFF.

The sample holds a few counts of this clone. The rearrangement links TRBV5-1 to TRBJ2-2, with 8 bases aligning to TRBD1. Germline values: CDR1 SGHRS, CDR2 YFSETQ. V trimming: 1 base; J trimming: 1 base; junction bases outside the gene matches: 3. The CDR3 loop spans 16 amino acids. The CDR3 loop reads CASSLSGGENTGELFF. CDR3 sequence (DNA): TGCGCCAGCAGCTTGTCAGGGGGCGAGAACACCGGGGAGCTGTTTTTT.

This clone was counted between two and nine times. The CDR3 reads CASSQEDRSSYNEQFF. CDR3 coding DNA: TGTGCCAGCAGCCAGGAAGACAGGAGCTCCTACAATGAGCAGTTCTTC. The rearrangement uses TRBV4-2 and TRBJ2-7, with a weak D call TRBD1 (6 bases). The DNA end lines up better with TRBJ2-1; the J call may be wrong. Germline-derived CDR1 and CDR2 are LGHNA and YNFKEQ. The CDR3 length is 16 residues.

This chain links TRBV5-1 with TRBJ1-1, with 9 bases lining up with TRBD1. The CDR3 runs to 15 residues. Germline CDR1 reads SGHRS; CDR2 reads YFSETQ. The junction had 6 bases not matched to a gene; V was cut back by 2 bases and J by 4 bases. The CDR3 nucleotides are TGCGCCAGCAGCTTAAGCGGACAGGGGATCACTGAAGCTTTCTTT. Protein: CASSLSGQGITEAFF.

The chain links TRBV5-6 to TRBJ1-1; D remains ambiguous. CDR3 size: 11 residues. Trimming shortened V by 4 bases and J by 1 base, and 2 bases separated the two germline ends. CDR1 and CDR2 from the germline V gene are SGHDT and YYEEEE. In nucleotides, the CDR3 is TGTGCCAGCAGCAAGAACACTGAAGCTTTCTTT. Translation gives CASSKNTEAFF. Full variable domain (missing parts from reference TRBV5-6 and TRBJ1-1): DAGVTQSPTHLIKTRGQQVTLRCSPKSGHDTVSWYQQALGQGPQFIFQYYEEEERQRGNFPDRFSGHQFPNYSSELNVNALLLGDSALYLCASSKNTEAFFGQGTRLTVV.

In this sample, this clone turned up once. The chain is built from TRBV28 and TRBJ1-6, with 7 bases fitting TRBD1. CDR1 is MDHEN and CDR2 is SYDVKM in the germline V gene. The CDR3 consists of 14 residues. V shed 5 bases, J shed 9 bases, and the junction held 7 bases outside the gene matches. The CDR3 here is CASSLPRQGSPLHF. The DNA of the CDR3 is TGTGCCAGCAGTCTCCCTCGACAGGGTTCACCCCTCCACTTT.